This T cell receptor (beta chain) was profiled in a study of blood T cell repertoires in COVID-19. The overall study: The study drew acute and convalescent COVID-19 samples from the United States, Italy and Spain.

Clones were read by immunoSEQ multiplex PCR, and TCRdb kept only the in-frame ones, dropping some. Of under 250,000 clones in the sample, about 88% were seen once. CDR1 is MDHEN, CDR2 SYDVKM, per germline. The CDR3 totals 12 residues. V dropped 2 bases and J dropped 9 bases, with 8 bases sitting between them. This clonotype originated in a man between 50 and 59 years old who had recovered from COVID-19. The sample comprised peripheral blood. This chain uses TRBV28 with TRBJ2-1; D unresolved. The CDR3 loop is CASSLAVREQFF. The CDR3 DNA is TGTGCCAGCAGTTTAGCGGTACGTGAGCAGTTCTTC.